This T cell receptor (beta chain) stems from a study of neurological immune-mediated disorders. Whole-study results and caveats: Phylogenetic analysis grouped 18 of 34 multiple sclerosis patients' repertoires together, suggesting a possible repertoire signature.

Germline CDR1 reads SSHAT; CDR2 reads FNYEAQ (reference sequence). CDR3 length: 15 amino acids. 5'RACE with 10-nucleotide random UMIs generated the cDNA. In TCRdb, the 5' RACE reads were re-called with MiXCR into one record per CDR3 protein. In the table there are approximately 100,000 distinct CDR3 sequences, around 3.5% of which are singletons. This clonotype was found many times. Its cognate antigen is unknown. The germline gene is not matched at one end of the junction; a read error may be the cause. This sequence joins TRBV7-7 and TRBJ2-5, with 7 bases identical to TRBD1. The sample taken for sequencing was PBMCs. The TCR originated in a woman between 50 and 59 years old with multiple sclerosis. CDR3 nucleotides: TGTGCTAGCAGCTCGAGTGGGAACAGGGGAGAGACCCAGTACTTC. Protein: CASSSSGNRGETQYF.